This T cell receptor (beta chain) was documented in a study of blood T cell repertoires in COVID-19. Study background: Acute and convalescent COVID-19 specimens originated in the United States, Italy and Spain.

The V and J ends lost 6 bases and 2 bases, in that order; junction bases with no gene match: 7. CDR1 and CDR2 from the germline V gene are SNHLY and FYNNEI. The CDR3 is 15 residues long. Data came from immunoSEQ multiplex PCR; TCRdb stores just in-frame clones and leaves some out. The sample has about 200,000 clones; 65% to 85% are singletons. The V call is TRBV2, the J call TRBJ1-3; TRBD1 matches at 7 bases. The clonotype comes from a man in his forties with acute or convalescent COVID-19. Sequencing input: peripheral blood. The CDR3 nucleotides read TGTGCCAGCAGCGTGACAGGGTATGCTGGAAACACCATATATTTT. Translating it yields CASSVTGYAGNTIYF.